This note documents a single T cell receptor (beta chain) sequence. Its binding antigen is unknown. Base qualities were left out, and no much larger clone turns up one base away. The record originates from a study of T-cell reconstitution after alpha-beta-depleted transplantation in children (dated by TCRdb to 2016 to 2017). Background on the whole study: T-cell immune reconstitution after TCRalphabeta/CD19-depleted allogeneic hematopoietic cell transplantation in children was quantitatively tracked in the study by means of TCR repertoire profiling.

What the study reported, not specific to this receptor: In some patients, the high TCRbeta diversity seen at day 60 was put down to recipient T cells and intrathymic progenitors that had survived conditioning. Over subsequent months, a decline in hyperexpanded clone frequencies was noted, and after one year, T-cell counts and TCRbeta diversity were mostly ascribed to newly produced T cells. About two months after transplant, the apparently early recovery of alphabetaT-cell counts reportedly depended on just several hundred clones that had expanded rapidly and came from non-depleted graft cells.

Libraries came from PCR. The sequencer was an Illumina HiSeq 2500. Molecular barcoding was employed in the preparation of TCR libraries, with unique molecular identifiers being used to normalize TCRbeta repertoire quantification. Using fastp at Q25 and MiXCR, TCRdb reprocessed the public reads and kept productive beta chains. Records with the same CDR3 protein are collapsed into one entry carrying the most frequent genes and DNA. The sample table lists hundreds of thousands of distinct CDR3 sequences, about 16% of them with a count of one. Under 30% of the sample rests with the top ten. Taken with the paper, the label for treatment or condition translates to: allogeneic hematopoietic cell transplantation with graft depleted of TCRalphabeta T cells and CD19 B cells. The children who served as transplant recipients had been given grafts of TCRalphabeta/CD19-depleted allogeneic hematopoietic cells. The germline V gene (reference sequence) sets CDR1 to LNHDA and CDR2 to SQIVND. Trimming takes 7 bases from V and 7 bases from J, and the germline ends sit 13 bases apart. From its cysteine to its phenylalanine, the CDR3 spans 12 amino acids. Just CDR3 DNA is preserved here, 36 bases in frame from base 1.

This sequence originates from a boy under two years old who had a stem cell transplant for Wiskott-Aldrich syndrome, so the T cells may come from the graft donor. Sequenced here: PBMCs, mostly from graft donor cells, sampled 360 days after TCRalphabeta/CD19-depleted stem cell transplant. The chain was built from TRBV19 and TRBJ2-5; tentative D gene TRBD2, with 6 bases matching. The DNA reads as follows: TGTGCCAGTAATGGAGGGTCGGGGACCCAGTACTTC. Its protein reads: CASNGGSGTQYF.